Listed here are 2 T cell receptor beta chains from one sample, sequenced in a study of T cells in Graves' hyperthyroidism and ophthalmopathy. The CDR3 regions of TCR beta were amplified from RNA transcripts. The study used the HTBI primer set for a first-round RT-PCR of the TCR CDR3. Each CDR3 protein gets one entry after TCRdb re-called the multiplex PCR reads with MiXCR. The sample has roughly 500,000 distinct CDR3 sequences, around a quarter seen once; the top ten hold over 9%. The specimen was blood. All receptors come from a woman between 25 and 40 years old with Graves' ophthalmopathy.

Remarks on this clonotype: Its ends do not fully match the called genes, so a read error is possible. The genes are TRBV7-2 and TRBJ1-2; tentatively, D is TRBD1 (5 bases). The germline gives CDR1 SGHTA, CDR2 FQGNSA. The CDR3 has 15 amino acids. CDR3 amino acids: CASSFKTSGSYGYIF. The CDR3 DNA is TGTGCCAGCAGCTTCAAGACTTCAGGGTCCTATGGCTACATCTTC.

In its sample, this clonotype was seen many times. The chain is built from TRBV28 and TRBJ1-1, with D unclear. CDR3 length equals 14 residues. Trimming pared 4 bases from V and 3 bases from J, leaving 12 bases between. The V gene's germline CDR1 is MDHEN and CDR2 SYDVKM. The CDR3 nucleotides read TGTGCCAGCAGTTCCAGTCCCCTCGACACTGAAGCTTTCTTT. It yields the protein CASSSSPLDTEAFF. The full variable domain, in which reference TRBV28 and TRBJ1-1 provide the parts outside the CDR3, is DVKVTQSSRYLVKRTGEKVFLECVQDMDHENMFWYRQDPGLGLRLIYFSYDVKMKEKGDIPEGYSVSREKKERFSLILESASTNQTSMYLCASSSSPLDTEAFFGQGTRLTVV.